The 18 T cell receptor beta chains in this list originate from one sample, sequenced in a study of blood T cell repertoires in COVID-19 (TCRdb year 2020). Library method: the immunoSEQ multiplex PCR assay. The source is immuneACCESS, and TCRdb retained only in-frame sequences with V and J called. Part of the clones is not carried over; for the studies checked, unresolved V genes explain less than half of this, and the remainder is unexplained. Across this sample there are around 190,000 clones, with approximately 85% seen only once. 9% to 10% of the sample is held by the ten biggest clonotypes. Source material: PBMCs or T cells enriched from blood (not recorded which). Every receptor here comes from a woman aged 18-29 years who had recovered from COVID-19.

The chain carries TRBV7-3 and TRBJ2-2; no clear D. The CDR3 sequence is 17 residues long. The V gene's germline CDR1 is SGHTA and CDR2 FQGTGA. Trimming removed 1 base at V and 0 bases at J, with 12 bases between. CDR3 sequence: CASSLSSSAANTGELFF. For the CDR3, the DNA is TGTGCCAGCAGCTTAAGCAGTTCTGCGGCGAACACCGGGGAGCTGTTTTTT.

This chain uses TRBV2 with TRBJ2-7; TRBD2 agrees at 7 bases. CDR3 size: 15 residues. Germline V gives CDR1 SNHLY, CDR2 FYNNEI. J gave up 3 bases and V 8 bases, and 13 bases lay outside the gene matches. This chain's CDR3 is CASSNEGGSRYEQYF. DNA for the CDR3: TGTGCCAGCTCTAACGAAGGCGGGAGCCGCTACGAGCAGTACTTC. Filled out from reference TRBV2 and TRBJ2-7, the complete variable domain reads EPEVTQTPSHQVTQMGQEVILRCVPISNHLYFYWYRQILGQKVEFLVSFYNNEISEKSEIFDDQFSVERPDGSNFTLKIRSTKLEDSAMYFCASSNEGGSRYEQYFGPGTRLTVT.

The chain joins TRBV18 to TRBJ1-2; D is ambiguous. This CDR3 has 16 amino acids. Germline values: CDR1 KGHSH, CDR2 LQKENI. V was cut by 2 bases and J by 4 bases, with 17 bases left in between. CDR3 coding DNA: TGTGCCAGCTCACCAAGCCTGACGGACTCTCTCTATGGCTACACCTTC. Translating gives CASSPSLTDSLYGYTF.

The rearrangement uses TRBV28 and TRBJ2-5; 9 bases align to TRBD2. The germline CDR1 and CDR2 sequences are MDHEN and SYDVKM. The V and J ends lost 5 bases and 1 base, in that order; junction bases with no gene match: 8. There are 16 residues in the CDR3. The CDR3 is CASSLGLLAGQETQYF. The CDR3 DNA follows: TGTGCCAGCAGTCTGGGCCTACTAGCGGGCCAAGAGACCCAGTACTTC. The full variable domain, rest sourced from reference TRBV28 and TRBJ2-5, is DVKVTQSSRYLVKRTGEKVFLECVQDMDHENMFWYRQDPGLGLRLIYFSYDVKMKEKGDIPEGYSVSREKKERFSLILESASTNQTSMYLCASSLGLLAGQETQYFGPGTRLLVL.

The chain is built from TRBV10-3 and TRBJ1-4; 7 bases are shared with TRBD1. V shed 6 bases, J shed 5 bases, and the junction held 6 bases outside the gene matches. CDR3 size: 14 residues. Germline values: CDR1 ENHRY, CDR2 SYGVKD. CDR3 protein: CAIRADRENEKLFF. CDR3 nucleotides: TGTGCCATCAGAGCCGACAGGGAAAATGAAAAACTGTTTTTT.

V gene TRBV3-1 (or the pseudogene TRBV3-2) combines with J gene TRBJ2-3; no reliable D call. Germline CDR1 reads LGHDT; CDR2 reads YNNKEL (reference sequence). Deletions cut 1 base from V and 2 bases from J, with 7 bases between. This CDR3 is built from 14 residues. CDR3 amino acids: CASSQGRNTDTQYF. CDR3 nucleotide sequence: TGTGCCAGCAGCCAAGGGCGGAACACAGATACGCAGTATTTT.

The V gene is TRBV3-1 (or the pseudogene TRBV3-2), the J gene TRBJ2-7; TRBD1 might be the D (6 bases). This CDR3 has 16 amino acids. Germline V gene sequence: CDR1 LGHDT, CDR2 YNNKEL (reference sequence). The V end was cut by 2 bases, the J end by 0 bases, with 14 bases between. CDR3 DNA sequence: TGTGCCAGCAGCCAACTCCGGGACACAGTCTCCTACGAGCAGTACTTC. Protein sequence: CASSQLRDTVSYEQYF.

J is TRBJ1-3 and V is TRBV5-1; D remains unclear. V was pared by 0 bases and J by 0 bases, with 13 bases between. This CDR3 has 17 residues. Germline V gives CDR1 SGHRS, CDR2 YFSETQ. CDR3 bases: TGCGCCAGCAGCTTGGCCCTCAGTTCGATCTCTGGAAACACCATATATTTT. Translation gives CASSLALSSISGNTIYF.

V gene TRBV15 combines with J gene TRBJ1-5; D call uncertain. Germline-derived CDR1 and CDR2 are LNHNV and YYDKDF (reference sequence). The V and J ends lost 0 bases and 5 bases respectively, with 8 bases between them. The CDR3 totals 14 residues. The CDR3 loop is CATSRDFGDQPQHF. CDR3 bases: TGTGCCACCAGCAGAGATTTCGGGGATCAGCCCCAGCATTTT.

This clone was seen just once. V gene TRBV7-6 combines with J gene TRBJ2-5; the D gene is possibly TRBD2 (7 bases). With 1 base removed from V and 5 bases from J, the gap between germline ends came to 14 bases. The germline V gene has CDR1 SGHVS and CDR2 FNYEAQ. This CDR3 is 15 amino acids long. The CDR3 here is CASSLGRGGRETQYF. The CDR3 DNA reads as TGTGCCAGCAGCTTAGGTAGGGGGGGACGGGAGACCCAGTACTTC.

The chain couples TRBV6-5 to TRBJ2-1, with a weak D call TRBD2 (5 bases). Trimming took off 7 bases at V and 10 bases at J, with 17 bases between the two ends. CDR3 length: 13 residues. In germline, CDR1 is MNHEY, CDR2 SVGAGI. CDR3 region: CASIGNLAEEQFF. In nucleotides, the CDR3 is TGTGCCAGCATTGGGAATCTAGCCGAAGAGCAGTTCTTC.

The CDR3: CASSLSVGWADTQYF. The CDR3 DNA sequence: TGTGCCAGCAGTTTATCAGTTGGATGGGCCGATACGCAGTATTTT. The rearrangement uses TRBV27 and TRBJ2-3; D remains unclear. The V and J ends lost 0 bases and 6 bases respectively, with 13 bases between them. This CDR3 comprises 15 residues. Per germline, CDR1 MNHEY and CDR2 SMNVEV (reference sequence).

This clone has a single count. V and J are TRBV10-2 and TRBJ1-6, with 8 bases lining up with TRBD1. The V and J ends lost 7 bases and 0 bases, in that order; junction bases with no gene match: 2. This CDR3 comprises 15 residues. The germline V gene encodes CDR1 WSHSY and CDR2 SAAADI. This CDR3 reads CASNTGGSYNSPLHF. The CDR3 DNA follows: TGCGCCAGCAATACAGGGGGCTCCTATAATTCACCCCTCCACTTT.

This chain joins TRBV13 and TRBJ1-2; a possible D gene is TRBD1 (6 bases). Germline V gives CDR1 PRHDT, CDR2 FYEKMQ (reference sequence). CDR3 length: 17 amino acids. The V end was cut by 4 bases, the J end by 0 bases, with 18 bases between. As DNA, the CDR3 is TGTGCCAGCAGCTCCTACCTCCGGGACACGTCTAACTATGGCTACACCTTC. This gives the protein CASSSYLRDTSNYGYTF.

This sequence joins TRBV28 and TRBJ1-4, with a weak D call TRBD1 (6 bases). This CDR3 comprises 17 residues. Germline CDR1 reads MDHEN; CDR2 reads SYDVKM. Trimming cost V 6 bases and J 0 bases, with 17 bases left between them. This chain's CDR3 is CASSPIGGRTTNEKLFF. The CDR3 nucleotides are TGTGCCAGCAGCCCAATTGGGGGCCGGACAACTAATGAAAAACTGTTTTTT.

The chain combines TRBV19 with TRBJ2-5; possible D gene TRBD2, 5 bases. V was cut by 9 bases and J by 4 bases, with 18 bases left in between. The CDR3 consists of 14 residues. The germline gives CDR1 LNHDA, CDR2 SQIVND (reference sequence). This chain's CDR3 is CASTPRFRGETQYF. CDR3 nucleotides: TGTGCCAGCACCCCCAGGTTTCGGGGAGAGACCCAGTACTTC.

In nucleotides, the CDR3 is TGTGCCAGCAGCGTAGCTTTCAGGGTTTGGATGAACACTGAAGCTTTCTTT. This sequence encodes CASSVAFRVWMNTEAFF. The chain couples TRBV9 to TRBJ1-1, with D tentatively TRBD1 (5 bases). This CDR3 region has 17 residues. CDR1 and CDR2 from the germline V gene are SGDLS and YYNGEE. Trimming shortened V by 0 bases and J by 0 bases, and 15 bases separated the two germline ends.

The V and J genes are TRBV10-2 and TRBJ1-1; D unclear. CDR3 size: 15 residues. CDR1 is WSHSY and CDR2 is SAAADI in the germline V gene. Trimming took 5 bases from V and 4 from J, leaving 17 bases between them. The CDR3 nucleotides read TGCGCCAGCAGTAAAGTTCGGGTCCCGATCACTGAAGCTTTCTTT. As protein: CASSKVRVPITEAFF.